The clone carrying this T cell receptor beta chain was seen a handful of times. Its target is unknown. The data originate from a study of cytomegalovirus exposure and HLA in healthy donors. Points from the study as a whole: Clonal expansion was found to be greater in HLA-associated TCR beta chains than in equally common others in a later analysis. The authors confirmed in vitro that a few CMV-associated chains were specific for CMV antigens. Per published accounts, TCR beta sequences correctly predicted the HLA-A and HLA-B alleles of most subjects.

Germline V gene data show CDR1 as SGHRS and CDR2 as YFSETQ. With 0 bases clipped from V and 7 bases from J, the junction kept 2 bases outside the gene matches. This CDR3 is 13 amino acids long. The study ran its PCR with 60 Vbeta and 13 Jbeta primers. Assay used: immunoSEQ multiplex PCR; TCRdb lists only in-frame clones, some missing. The repertoire has 140,000 to 150,000 clones, approximately 79% of them found once; the top ten carry less than 8%. The sequenced sample consisted of PBMCs. The clonotype comes from a woman aged 40 to 55 in good health and CMV-seropositive. The J gene is TRBJ1-2, the V gene TRBV5-1, with TRBD1 identical over 8 bases. This CDR3 is CASSLGTGLGYTF. DNA of the CDR3: TGCGCCAGCAGCTTGGGGACAGGGCTTGGCTACACCTTC.